Each of the 14 T cell receptor beta chains below was sequenced from the same sample in a study of OX40 agonist ivuxolimab in advanced cancers. Libraries were prepared by immunoSEQ multiplex PCR; TCRdb keeps only in-frame clonotypes and omits some of them. The top ten hold approximately 3.7% of the sample, which has roughly 70,000 clones, approximately 81% seen once. Sequenced material: CD4+ or CD8+ T cells sorted from blood, taken in a trial of the OX40 agonist ivuxolimab. These receptors came from an adult with an advanced solid tumor such as melanoma, head and neck, liver or kidney cancer.

The chain recombines TRBV7-2 with TRBJ2-2; D remains unclear. CDR3 length: 15 amino acids. Germline V lookup: CDR1 SGHTA, CDR2 FQGNSA. Trimming stripped 2 bases from V and 0 bases from J, with 7 bases between. Here the CDR3 reads CASSLSRANTGELFF. DNA of the CDR3: TGTGCCAGCAGCTTAAGTAGGGCGAACACCGGGGAGCTGTTTTTT. The full variable domain, with the rest looked up from reference TRBV7-2 and TRBJ2-2, is GAGVSQSPSNKVTEKGKDVELRCDPISGHTALYWYRQSLGQGLEFLIYFQGNSAPDKSGLPSDRFSAERTGGSVSTLTIQRTQQEDSAVYLCASSLSRANTGELFFGEGSRLTVL.

The J gene is TRBJ2-2, the V gene TRBV23-1; 9 bases align to TRBD1. TRBV23-1 is an ORF; its function is uncertain. CDR3 length: 18 residues. The junction had 9 bases not matched to a gene; V was cut back by 4 bases and J by 0 bases. The CDR3 spells CASSLRDRVSPNTGELFF. Written as DNA, the CDR3 is TGCGCCAGCAGTCTCCGGGACAGGGTGAGTCCGAACACCGGGGAGCTGTTTTTT.

V usage is TRBV19 and J usage is TRBJ2-7; D not certain. The CDR3 runs to 15 residues. Germline V gives CDR1 LNHDA, CDR2 SQIVND (reference sequence). V shed 0 bases and J shed 0 bases, with 9 bases lying between them. The CDR3 nucleotides are TGTGCCAGTAGTATAGATCACTTCAACTCCTACGAGCAGTACTTC. Protein: CASSIDHFNSYEQYF.

V gene TRBV9 combines with J gene TRBJ2-5; D gene unclear. The V gene lost 0 bases and the J gene lost 6 bases, with 6 bases spanning the gap. CDR1 is SGDLS, CDR2 YYNGEE, per germline. The CDR3 is 12 amino acids. The CDR3 DNA sequence: TGTGCCAGCAGCGTAGATGGAAAGACCCAGTACTTC. Translating gives CASSVDGKTQYF.

The chain recombines TRBV18 with TRBJ1-2, with a tentative D call TRBD1 (5 bases). Trimming removed 4 bases from V and 5 bases from J, with 11 bases in between. The CDR3 length is 13 residues. Germline lookup yields CDR1 KGHSH and CDR2 LQKENI. The CDR3 protein is CASSRQEGYGYTF. DNA for the CDR3: TGTGCCAGCTCACGCCAGGAGGGGTATGGCTACACCTTC.

The genes are TRBV7-2 and TRBJ1-1; D remains unclear. The germline CDR1 and CDR2 sequences are SGHTA and FQGNSA. The CDR3 is made up of 15 amino acids. Trimming took 0 bases from V and 0 from J, leaving 8 bases between them. The CDR3 DNA reads TGTGCCAGCAGCTTAGCGTTTACGGTGAACACTGAAGCTTTCTTT. It yields the protein CASSLAFTVNTEAFF.

V usage is TRBV7-9 and J usage is TRBJ2-1, with D unclear. Trimming removed 5 bases from V and 6 bases from J, with 17 bases in between. CDR3 length: 15 residues. Germline loops: CDR1 SEHNR, CDR2 FQNEAQ (reference sequence). Here the CDR3 reads CASSPGWVALNEQFF. The CDR3 region has the DNA TGTGCCAGCAGCCCCGGATGGGTGGCGCTCAATGAGCAGTTCTTC.

The chain has TRBV6-5 and TRBJ1-2, with D hard to call. The CDR3 is 13 residues long. Trimming shortened V by 6 bases and J by 4 bases, and 12 bases separated the two germline ends. CDR1 MNHEY and CDR2 SVGAGI come from the germline V gene. Here the CDR3 DNA reads TGTGCCAGCAGGGCTCCGGGTAGCTATGGCTACACCTTC. Its protein is CASRAPGSYGYTF.

The V call is TRBV30, the J call TRBJ1-4, with D possibly TRBD1 on 5 matching bases. V was clipped by 2 bases and J by 13 bases, with 23 bases between them. Germline CDR1 is GTSNPN and CDR2 is SVGIG (reference sequence). The CDR3 loop spans 15 amino acids. The CDR3 spells CAWSRPGAAVLGLFF. DNA for the CDR3: TGTGCCTGGAGTCGCCCCGGGGCCGCTGTCCTGGGACTGTTTTTT.

The rearrangement uses TRBV9 and TRBJ2-3; weak D call: TRBD2 (6 bases). The CDR3 runs to 15 residues. The germline V and J ends were trimmed by 4 bases and 1 base, with 13 bases remaining between them. Germline V gene sequence: CDR1 SGDLS, CDR2 YYNGEE. The CDR3 region has the DNA TGTGCCAGCAGCCGTCAGACTAGGGGCACAGATACGCAGTATTTT. This encodes CASSRQTRGTDTQYF. The full variable domain, rest sourced from reference TRBV9 and TRBJ2-3, is DSGVTQTPKHLITATGQRVTLRCSPRSGDLSVYWYQQSLDQGLQFLIQYYNGEERAKGNILERFSAQQFPDLHSELNLSSLELGDSALYFCASSRQTRGTDTQYFGPGTRLTVL.

This clone was recorded only once. J is TRBJ2-7 and V is TRBV4-2; no reliable D call. CDR1 and CDR2 (germline): LGHNA, YNFKEQ. Trimming took 0 bases from V and 0 from J, leaving 12 bases between them. This CDR3 has 16 amino acids. As DNA, the CDR3 is TGTGCCAGCAGCCAAGAGGTCGGGTTCCTCTCCTACGAGCAGTACTTC. Translated, it gives CASSQEVGFLSYEQYF.

The chain recombines TRBV2 with TRBJ1-1, with a possible D match to TRBD1 (6 bases). V was shortened by 8 bases and J by 0 bases, with 22 bases between the two germline ends. The CDR3 contains 17 residues. CDR1 is SNHLY and CDR2 is FYNNEI in the germline V gene. The chain's CDR3 is CASSKMSQGLLNTEAFF. The CDR3 bases are TGTGCCAGCTCTAAAATGAGTCAGGGGCTTTTGAACACTGAAGCTTTCTTT.

The chain uses TRBV18 and TRBJ1-1; D is possibly TRBD1 (5 bases). V lost 4 bases and J 5 bases, leaving 11 bases between the germline ends. This CDR3 has 13 residues. Germline V lookup: CDR1 KGHSH, CDR2 LQKENI. The CDR3 DNA reads as TGTGCCAGCTCACAGGGGAAGTGGACTGAAGCTTTCTTT. The encoded protein is CASSQGKWTEAFF.

The V gene is TRBV23-1, the J gene TRBJ1-5; D is uncertain. TRBV23-1 is sorted into the ORF group, with uncertain function. Deletions cut 2 bases from V and 2 bases from J, with 13 bases between. There are 16 residues in the CDR3. The CDR3 DNA follows: TGCGCCAGCAGTCAACCCCAGCAGGAGGGCAATCAGCCCCAGCATTTT. It translates to CASSQPQQEGNQPQHF.